One sample yielded the 24 T cell receptor beta chains listed below, sequenced in a study of response to subunit inactivated influenza vaccine. Each CDR3 protein gets one entry after TCRdb re-called the RT-PCR reads with MiXCR. In the table there are 500,000 to 600,000 distinct CDR3 sequences, roughly 8.2% of which are singletons. The specimen comprised PBMCs from blood, sampled roughly 24 months after vaccination. The receptors were sampled from a man in his fifties or sixties who received an inactivated influenza vaccine.

This rearrangement joins TRBV5-1 to TRBJ1-1, with D possibly matching TRBD1 (6 bases). From germline, CDR1 is SGHRS and CDR2 YFSETQ. CDR3 length equals 14 residues. V lost 1 base and J 1 base, leaving 8 bases between the germline ends. The CDR3 DNA is TGCGCCAGCAGCTTGCTGGACAGGAACACTGAAGCTTTCTTT. This codes for CASSLLDRNTEAFF. Together with reference TRBV5-1 and TRBJ1-1, the CDR3 gives the full variable domain: KAGVTQTPRYLIKTRGQQVTLSCSPISGHRSVSWYQQTPGQGLQFLFEYFSETQRNKGNFPGRFSGRQFSNSRSEMNVSTLELGDSALYLCASSLLDRNTEAFFGQGTRLTVV.

In this sample, this clonotype turned up many times. V and J are TRBV4-2 and TRBJ2-1; perhaps TRBD2 as D (7 bases). The CDR3 has 15 amino acids. Germline V gene lookup returns CDR1 LGHNA and CDR2 YNFKEQ. Trimming shortened V by 7 bases and J by 4 bases, and 17 bases separated the two germline ends. The DNA for the CDR3 is TGTGCCAGCACTCCAGGAGCGGGGACATACAATGAGCAGTTCTTC. The encoded protein is CASTPGAGTYNEQFF.

The table lists this clonotype with a count of one. The chain joins TRBV20-1 to TRBJ2-1, with TRBD1 matching over 9 bases. The CDR3 spans 17 residues. V was clipped by 6 bases and J by 0 bases; unmatched bases: 12. The germline V gene has CDR1 DFQATT and CDR2 SNEGSKA (reference sequence). CDR3 in DNA: TGCAGTGCCCGGTCCTCACAGGGGGCGAGCTCCTACAATGAGCAGTTCTTC. Translated, it gives CSARSSQGASSYNEQFF.

This clonotype was counted many times. This chain joins TRBV18 and TRBJ2-7; TRBD1 aligns across 8 bases. The CDR3 extends over 15 amino acids. Germline CDR1 is KGHSH and CDR2 is LQKENI. Trimming took 2 bases from V and 4 from J; bases not matched to a gene: 7. The CDR3 reads CASSPTGQDLYEQYF. As DNA, the CDR3 is TGTGCCAGCTCACCAACGGGACAGGACTTGTACGAGCAGTACTTC.

This clonotype appeared many times. CDR3 sequence: CASSADRVQETQYF. CDR3 DNA sequence: TGTGCCAGCAGCGCGGACAGGGTCCAAGAGACCCAGTACTTC. The chain carries TRBV11-1 and TRBJ2-5; 8 nucleotides line up with TRBD1. After removal of 5 bases from V and 1 base from J, the junction contained 3 bases not matched to a gene. Germline assignment: CDR1 SGHAT and CDR2 FQDESV (reference sequence). This CDR3 is 14 amino acids long.

This clonotype was counted many times. The genes are TRBV11-2 and TRBJ2-1; 8 bases align to TRBD2. J was trimmed by 6 bases and V by 1 base; bases with no gene match: 2. Per the germline V gene, CDR1 is SGHAT and CDR2 is FQNNGV. This CDR3 has 14 amino acids. The CDR3 DNA reads as TGTGCCAGCAGCTTAGCGGGGGGGGGCAATGAGCAGTTCTTC. This encodes CASSLAGGGNEQFF. The full variable domain, completed using reference TRBV11-2 and TRBJ2-1, is EAGVAQSPRYKIIEKRQSVAFWCNPISGHATLYWYQQILGQGPKLLIQFQNNGVVDDSQLPKDRFSAERLKGVDSTLKIQPAKLEDSAVYLCASSLAGGGNEQFFGPGTRLTVL.

The chain couples TRBV4-2 to TRBJ2-7; D call uncertain. Trimming stripped 0 bases from V and 8 bases from J, with 11 bases between. The CDR3 runs to 13 residues. Germline V gene sequence: CDR1 LGHNA, CDR2 YNFKEQ. CDR3 sequence (DNA): TGTGCCAGCAGCCAAGAGTCATTATTGAAGCAGTACTTC. This translates into CASSQESLLKQYF.

This clonotype was picked up a small number of times. The chain employs TRBV4-1 and TRBJ2-1; unclear D gene. Trimming took off 1 base at V and 0 bases at J, with 13 bases between the two ends. The CDR3 contains 17 residues. Germline loops: CDR1 MGHRA, CDR2 YSYEKL. CDR3 in DNA: TGCGCCAGCAGCCAAGTGGGGTCGGGCCTCTCCTACAATGAGCAGTTCTTC. Its translation is CASSQVGSGLSYNEQFF.

This clonotype was counted at least ten times. The rearrangement joins TRBV3-1 to TRBJ1-1; TRBD1 matches at 9 bases. V was pared by 2 bases and J by 3 bases, with 4 bases of the junction left unmatched. This CDR3 region has 15 residues. The germline V gene has CDR1 LGHDT and CDR2 YNNKEL (reference sequence). CDR3 region: CASSQRGQGYTEAFF. CDR3 nucleotides: TGTGCCAGCAGCCAAAGGGGACAGGGTTACACTGAAGCTTTCTTT.

This clonotype occurred many times. The chain employs TRBV14 and TRBJ2-3; the D is unclear. Trimming cost V 1 base and J 2 bases, with 13 bases left between them. There are 16 residues in the CDR3. From germline, CDR1 is SGHDN and CDR2 FVKESK. CDR3 amino acids: CASSQGLTLYTDTQYF. As DNA, the CDR3 is TGTGCCAGCAGCCAAGGATTGACCCTATACACAGATACGCAGTATTTT.

This rearrangement joins TRBV5-1 to TRBJ2-1, with 8 bases identical to TRBD1. CDR1 SGHRS and CDR2 YFSETQ come from the germline V gene. The J segment lost 8 bases and the V segment lost 0 bases, leaving 10 bases of the junction unmatched. This CDR3 comprises 16 residues. The CDR3 spells CASSLAGTGVNDEQFF. DNA of the CDR3: TGCGCCAGCAGCTTGGCCGGGACAGGCGTTAACGATGAGCAGTTCTTC. The variable domain in full, completed from reference TRBV5-1 and TRBJ2-1, reads KAGVTQTPRYLIKTRGQQVTLSCSPISGHRSVSWYQQTPGQGLQFLFEYFSETQRNKGNFPGRFSGRQFSNSRSEMNVSTLELGDSALYLCASSLAGTGVNDEQFFGPGTRLTVL.

The chain carries TRBV6-2 or TRBV6-3 and TRBJ2-3; possible D gene TRBD1, 6 bases. Trimming removed 9 bases at V and 6 bases at J, with 10 bases between. The CDR3 runs 11 residues. CDR1 and CDR2 (germline): MNHEY, SVGEGT. The CDR3 is CASAQGDTQYF. The CDR3 nucleotides are TGTGCCAGTGCCCAGGGGGATACGCAGTATTTT.

Points on this clonotype: This could be a read error, since a much larger clone is one nucleotide away. V usage is TRBV4-3 and J usage is TRBJ2-1, with unresolved D. The CDR3 consists of 12 residues. Between the trimmed V and J ends, which lost 0 bases and 7 bases, there was a span of 4 bases. Looked up from germline, CDR1 is LGHNA and CDR2 is YSLEER. The CDR3 spells CASSQDWNEQFF. CDR3 coding DNA: TGCGCCAGCAGCCAAGATTGGAATGAGCAGTTCTTC.

This clonotype was seen a handful of times. V is TRBV9 and J is TRBJ1-1, with TRBD1 identical over 10 bases. This CDR3 region has 15 residues. The V and J ends lost 3 bases and 5 bases, in that order; junction bases with no gene match: 7. The V gene's germline CDR1 is SGDLS and CDR2 YYNGEE. The CDR3 DNA reads as TGTGCCAGCAGCGCAGATGACAGGGGGCGGACTGAAGCTTTCTTT. It specifies CASSADDRGRTEAFF. The variable domain in full, completed from reference TRBV9 and TRBJ1-1, reads DSGVTQTPKHLITATGQRVTLRCSPRSGDLSVYWYQQSLDQGLQFLIQYYNGEERAKGNILERFSAQQFPDLHSELNLSSLELGDSALYFCASSADDRGRTEAFFGQGTRLTVV.

The chain couples TRBV5-6 to TRBJ2-5, with D perhaps TRBD2 (7 bases). Germline CDR1 and CDR2: SGHDT and YYEEEE. The CDR3 consists of 15 residues. V shed 0 bases and J shed 8 bases, with 17 bases lying between them. DNA of the CDR3: TGTGCCAGCAGCTTGGGAGTGGGGGGGGCAAATACCCAGTACTTC. The encoded protein is CASSLGVGGANTQYF.

The rearrangement uses TRBV20-1 and TRBJ2-1; D possibly corresponds to TRBD2 (6 bases). Germline loops: CDR1 DFQATT, CDR2 SNEGSKA (reference sequence). CDR3 length: 14 residues. V was pared by 4 bases and J by 7 bases, with 17 bases between. The CDR3 is CSAKTQRVGNEQFF. The CDR3 region has the DNA TGCAGTGCTAAGACCCAGCGGGTTGGGAATGAGCAGTTCTTC.

This chain connects TRBV5-1 to TRBJ1-3; possibly TRBD1 for D (6 bases). V lost 4 bases and J lost 2, with 10 bases in between. The germline V gene has CDR1 SGHRS and CDR2 YFSETQ. The CDR3 runs to 14 residues. The chain's CDR3 is CASSTGSPGNTIYF. The CDR3 region has the DNA TGCGCCAGCAGCACAGGGTCCCCTGGAAACACCATATATTTT.

This clonotype was seen many times. V and J are TRBV6-1 and TRBJ2-1, with TRBD2 identical over 12 bases. With 6 bases clipped from V and 0 bases from J, the junction kept 3 bases outside the gene matches. The CDR3 has 16 amino acids. Per the germline V gene, CDR1 is MNHNS and CDR2 is SASEGT. CDR3 DNA sequence: TGTGCCAGCAGCCGGACTAGCGGGACCTCCTACAATGAGCAGTTCTTC. The encoded protein is CASSRTSGTSYNEQFF.

This clonotype was observed a handful of times. The chain employs TRBV6-1 and TRBJ2-2; TRBD2 might be the D (6 bases). V lost 3 bases, J lost 4 bases, and 15 bases lay in between. This CDR3 region has 16 residues. CDR1 and CDR2 (germline): MNHNS, SASEGT. The DNA of the CDR3 is TGTGCCAGCAGTGAGGGGTTCGGAGGGAGCACCGGGGAGCTGTTTTTT. This sequence encodes CASSEGFGGSTGELFF.

There are many counts of this clonotype. V usage is TRBV27 and J usage is TRBJ2-1, with 7 bases aligning to TRBD2. This CDR3 has 16 amino acids. In germline, CDR1 is MNHEY, CDR2 SMNVEV (reference sequence). Unmatched junction bases numbered 7, after V lost 5 bases and J lost 0 bases. CDR3 amino acids: CASSPLGGSSYNEQFF. CDR3 nucleotides: TGTGCCAGCAGTCCATTGGGCGGGAGCTCCTACAATGAGCAGTTCTTC.

The chain employs TRBV7-8 and TRBJ2-3; no reliable D call. The V gene lost 5 bases and the J gene lost 4 bases, with 16 bases spanning the gap. CDR3 size: 15 residues. CDR1 is SGHVS and CDR2 is FQNEAQ in the germline V gene. The CDR3 loop reads CASSPTRQLPDTQYF. DNA for the CDR3: TGTGCCAGCAGCCCGACCCGACAACTTCCAGATACGCAGTATTTT.

The rearrangement links TRBV6-2 or TRBV6-3 to TRBJ2-7; D unclear. V was pared by 6 bases and J by 4 bases, with 10 bases between. The CDR3 is 12 residues long. Germline assignment: CDR1 MNHEY and CDR2 SVGEGT. The DNA of the CDR3 is TGTGCCAGCAGCTTAACTGAATACGAGCAGTACTTC. Protein sequence: CASSLTEYEQYF.

This clonotype showed up just a few times. V and J are TRBV28 and TRBJ1-4, with TRBD1 identical over 9 bases. The CDR3 contains 14 residues. V lost 4 bases and J lost 6; bases outside the gene matches: 3. CDR1 MDHEN and CDR2 SYDVKM come from the germline V gene. CDR3 bases: TGTGCCAGCAGTTCGGGACAGGGCTATGAAAAACTGTTTTTT. Protein product: CASSSGQGYEKLFF.

This clonotype occurred many times. V usage is TRBV5-1 and J usage is TRBJ2-7, with 7 bases fitting TRBD2. Germline CDR1 and CDR2: SGHRS and YFSETQ. The CDR3 runs 14 residues. V was clipped by 2 bases and J by 1 base; unmatched bases: 3. Here the CDR3 reads CASSFSAGSYEQYF. The CDR3 nucleotides are TGCGCCAGCAGCTTCTCAGCGGGGTCCTACGAGCAGTACTTC.